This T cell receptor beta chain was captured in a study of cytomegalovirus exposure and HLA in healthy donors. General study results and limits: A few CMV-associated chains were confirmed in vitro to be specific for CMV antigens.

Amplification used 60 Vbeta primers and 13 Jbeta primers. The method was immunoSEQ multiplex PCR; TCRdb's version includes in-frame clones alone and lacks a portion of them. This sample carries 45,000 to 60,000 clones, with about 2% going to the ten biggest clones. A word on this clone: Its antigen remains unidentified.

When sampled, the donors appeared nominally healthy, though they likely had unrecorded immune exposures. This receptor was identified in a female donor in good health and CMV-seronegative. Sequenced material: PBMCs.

In nucleotides, the CDR3 is TGTGCCTGGAGGATGACTAGCATTACAGATACGCAGTATTTT. Translating it yields CAWRMTSITDTQYF. This rearrangement joins TRBV30 to TRBJ2-3, with 7 bases matching TRBD2. The CDR3 consists of 14 residues. V dropped 3 bases and J dropped 3; count of bases not matched to a gene: 6. Looked up from germline, CDR1 is GTSNPN and CDR2 is SVGIG (reference sequence).